Listed below are T cell receptor beta chains from one sample, sequenced in a study of TIL therapy for anti-PD-1-resistant metastatic lung cancer. Using immunoSEQ multiplex PCR, the repertoire was profiled, and TCRdb retains in-frame clones only, with some absent. In the table there are about 43,000 clones, around 79% of which are singletons. The sample in question was blood, obtained at baseline. These receptors came from a man between 65 and 85 years old with non-small cell lung cancer. The CDR3 runs from the conserved cysteine through the conserved F or W. D genes are given only for firm matches. For some rows the clone size is stated as once, few or many, or as a class when expanded; others skip it.

length	V	size	J	D	CDR3	DNA
14	TRBV25-1	-	TRBJ2-5	TRBD1	CASSEWTGEETQYF	TGTGCCAGCAGTGAATGGACAGGGGAAGAGACCCAGTACTTC
13	TRBV7-2	-	TRBJ1-2	-	CASSPSAEYGYTF	TGTGCCAGCAGCCCCTCCGCCGAATATGGCTACACCTTC
15	TRBV4-1	-	TRBJ2-7	-	CASSQDVAYNYEQYF	TGCGCCAGCAGCCAAGATGTTGCGTATAACTACGAGCAGTACTTC
13	TRBV19	-	TRBJ2-7	-	CASSALNSYEQYF	TGTGCCAGTAGTGCATTAAACAGCTACGAGCAGTACTTC
16	TRBV5-6	-	TRBJ2-2	TRBD2	CASSWMGLQNTGELFF	TGTGCCAGCAGCTGGATGGGACTACAAAACACCGGGGAGCTGTTTTTT
15	TRBV28	few	TRBJ2-7	-	CASSLGTPNGYEQYF	TGTGCCAGCAGCCTGGGGACACCAAATGGGTACGAGCAGTACTTC
12	TRBV2	-	TRBJ2-7	TRBD1	CASSRQGVEQYF	TGTGCCAGCAGTAGGCAGGGGGTCGAGCAGTACTTC
13	TRBV18	-	TRBJ2-5	-	CASSPETKETQYF	TGTGCCAGCTCACCAGAGACGAAGGAGACCCAGTACTTC
14	TRBV7-2	-	TRBJ1-1	-	CASSLIRGGTEAFF	TGTGCCAGCAGCTTAATTCGGGGGGGCACTGAAGCTTTCTTT
14	TRBV19	-	TRBJ2-3	-	CASTAGRATDTQYF	TGTGCCAGTACGGCGGGCAGGGCGACAGATACGCAGTATTTT
14	TRBV7-9	-	TRBJ2-3	TRBD2	CASELSGGTDTQYF	TGTGCCAGCGAACTAAGCGGGGGCACAGATACGCAGTATTTT
14	TRBV6-5	-	TRBJ2-1	TRBD2	CASSKREGLDEQFF	TGTGCCAGCAGCAAGCGGGAGGGCCTAGATGAGCAGTTCTTC
15	TRBV7-2	-	TRBJ2-2	TRBD1	CASSEYTGGTGELFF	TGTGCCAGCAGCGAGTACACAGGGGGCACCGGGGAGCTGTTTTTT
15	TRBV18	-	TRBJ2-1	-	CASSPYTGPENEQFF	TGTGCCAGCTCACCATATACCGGGCCAGAGAATGAGCAGTTCTTC
14	TRBV5-4	-	TRBJ2-5	-	CASSLPGSQETQYF	TGTGCCAGCAGCTTGCCGGGTTCTCAAGAGACCCAGTACTTC
12	TRBV23-1	-	TRBJ1-1	-	CASSRRNTEAFF	TGCGCCAGCAGCCGACGGAACACTGAAGCTTTCTTT
14	TRBV10-3	-	TRBJ2-5	TRBD2	CAISESYSGETQYF	TGTGCCATCAGTGAGTCGTATAGCGGGGAGACCCAGTACTTC
13	TRBV6-5	-	TRBJ1-1	-	CAVWRGTNTEAFF	TGTGCCGTCTGGCGGGGCACGAACACTGAAGCTTTCTTT
16	TRBV9	few	TRBJ1-2	-	CASSVVPFDTAYGYTF	TGTGCCAGCAGCGTAGTCCCCTTTGACACCGCCTATGGCTACACCTTC
14	TRBV27	-	TRBJ1-2	TRBD1	CASTQSGAGGGYTF	TGTGCCAGCACCCAAAGCGGGGCAGGGGGTGGCTACACCTTC
15	TRBV5-8	-	TRBJ1-5	-	CASSSDGLSNQPQHF	TGTGCCAGCAGCTCAGACGGACTTAGCAATCAGCCCCAGCATTTT
11	TRBV6-1	-	TRBJ2-7	-	CASSLLYEQYF	TGTGCCAGCAGTTTGCTCTACGAGCAGTACTTC
14	TRBV7-3	-	TRBJ2-1	-	CASSQGGAYNEQFF	TGTGCCAGCAGCCAAGGGGGAGCCTACAATGAGCAGTTCTTC
13	TRBV29-1	-	TRBJ1-1	TRBD1	CSAGTGPHTEAFF	TGCAGCGCCGGGACAGGGCCGCACACTGAAGCTTTCTTT
14	TRBV25-1	-	TRBJ1-1	-	CASSEPGPNTEAFF	TGTGCCAGCAGTGAACCGGGACCGAACACTGAAGCTTTCTTT
17	TRBV28	-	TRBJ2-7	TRBD2	CASSPGGLAGAVGEQYF	TGTGCCAGCAGTCCGGGGGGGCTAGCGGGAGCGGTGGGCGAGCAGTACTTC
15	TRBV9	-	TRBJ2-3	-	CASSARDTLTDTQYF	TGTGCCAGCAGCGCCCGGGACACCCTCACAGATACGCAGTATTTT
15	TRBV6-5	-	TRBJ2-5	TRBD1	CASSRTQGALETQYF	TGTGCCAGCAGCCGAACCCAGGGGGCCCTGGAGACCCAGTACTTC
15	TRBV18	few	TRBJ2-7	TRBD2	CASSPPASGSGEQYF	TGTGCCAGCTCACCACCGGCTAGCGGGAGTGGCGAGCAGTACTTC
15	TRBV7-2	-	TRBJ2-1	TRBD2	CASSPLREGHNEQFF	TGTGCCAGCAGCCCTTTGCGGGAGGGCCACAATGAGCAGTTCTTC
15	TRBV9	few	TRBJ2-7	-	CASSVEAGASYEQYF	TGTGCCAGCAGCGTTGAAGCAGGGGCATCGTACGAGCAGTACTTC
14	TRBV7-6	-	TRBJ2-7	-	CASSLVLEGYEQYF	TGTGCCAGCAGCTTAGTGCTAGAGGGATACGAGCAGTACTTC
12	TRBV2	-	TRBJ2-6	-	CASSSGANVLTF	TGTGCCAGCAGCTCTGGGGCCAACGTCCTGACTTTC
13	TRBV5-1	-	TRBJ2-1	-	CASSLNWNNEQFF	TGCGCCAGCAGCTTGAACTGGAACAATGAGCAGTTCTTC
15	TRBV1	-	TRBJ2-1	-	CTSRGGRRGYNEQFF	TGCACCAGCAGGGGAGGGAGGAGAGGGTACAATGAGCAGTTCTTC
14	TRBV28	once	TRBJ1-1	-	CASSPHGPGTEAFF	TGTGCCAGCAGTCCCCACGGCCCGGGCACTGAAGCTTTCTTT
13	TRBV28	-	TRBJ1-6	-	CASSLRQDSPLHF	TGTGCCAGCAGTTTAAGGCAAGATTCACCCCTCCACTTT
15	TRBV7-6	-	TRBJ1-1	-	CASSPHVDRKSEAFF	TGTGCCAGCAGCCCTCATGTCGACAGAAAGAGTGAAGCTTTCTTT
17	TRBV11-2	-	TRBJ2-3	-	CASSLTSPAGNKDTQYF	TGTGCCAGCAGCTTAACGTCCCCGGCGGGAAATAAAGATACGCAGTATTTT
14	TRBV13	once	TRBJ1-3	TRBD1	CASSKQGAGNTIYF	TGTGCCAGCAGCAAACAGGGGGCTGGAAACACCATATATTTT
14	TRBV30	-	TRBJ2-3	-	CAWTDDGVTDTQYF	TGTGCCTGGACGGACGATGGGGTCACAGATACGCAGTATTTT
14	TRBV10-3	-	TRBJ2-7	TRBD1	CAISESTGSYEQYF	TGTGCCATCAGTGAATCGACAGGGTCCTACGAGCAGTACTTC
14	TRBV11-2	-	TRBJ2-3	TRBD1	CASSLDRGPDTQYF	TGTGCCAGCAGCCTGGACAGGGGCCCAGATACGCAGTATTTT
15	TRBV27	-	TRBJ1-2	-	CASSFVARGARGYTF	TGTGCCAGCAGTTTTGTGGCACGGGGGGCGCGTGGCTACACCTTC
15	TRBV11-2	-	TRBJ1-5	-	CASSTTTGPAQPQHF	TGTGCCAGCAGCACAACCACAGGGCCGGCTCAGCCCCAGCATTTT
11	TRBV29-1	-	TRBJ2-1	-	CSVVELNEQFF	TGCAGCGTTGTGGAGCTCAATGAGCAGTTCTTC
15	TRBV27	-	TRBJ2-6	-	CASSFRDPGANVLTF	TGTGCCAGCAGTTTCAGGGATCCTGGGGCCAACGTCCTGACTTTC
13	TRBV9	-	TRBJ2-5	-	CASSAASMETQYF	TGTGCCAGCAGCGCGGCTAGTATGGAGACCCAGTACTTC
15	TRBV14	-	TRBJ2-1	-	CASSQGGITYNEQFF	TGTGCCAGCAGCCAAGGCGGGATAACCTACAATGAGCAGTTCTTC
15	TRBV6-1	-	TRBJ1-4	-	CASSPGGSPMKKLFF	TGTGCCAGCAGCCCGGGAGGTTCCCCAATGAAGAAACTGTTTTTT
14	TRBV19	-	TRBJ1-6	TRBD1	CASSATTGGEPLHF	TGTGCCAGTAGTGCAACGACAGGGGGTGAACCCCTCCACTTT
16	TRBV19	-	TRBJ2-1	TRBD2	CASSMNAAGGPVEQFF	TGTGCCAGTAGTATGAACGCAGCGGGAGGGCCTGTTGAGCAGTTCTTC